One sample yielded the 19 T cell receptor beta chains listed below, sequenced in a study of spatial heterogeneity in lung cancer. Noted time point: sample taken at primary tumor resection. TCRdb reprocessed the 5' RACE reads with MiXCR, giving one entry per CDR3 protein. The repertoire has 6,500 to 8,500 distinct CDR3 sequences, 9% to 10% of them found once; the top ten carry 20% to 25%. The material sequenced was normal lung tissue next to the tumor, taken at surgery. Receptors were obtained from a male donor with early-stage non-small cell lung cancer.

The chain has TRBV4-2 and TRBJ2-3; the match to TRBD2 covers 11 bases. Trimming took 4 bases from V and 4 from J; bases not matched to a gene: 1. Per germline, CDR1 LGHNA and CDR2 YNFKEQ. CDR3 size: 14 residues. The CDR3 region is CASSRSGRADTQYF. The CDR3 DNA reads as TGTGCCAGCAGCCGTAGCGGGAGGGCAGATACGCAGTATTTT.

There are many counts of this clonotype. J is TRBJ1-1 and V is TRBV27; D remains unclear. Germline V CDR1 and CDR2: MNHEY, SMNVEV (reference sequence). CDR3 length: 14 residues. Trimming cost V 6 bases and J 0 bases, with 11 bases left between them. Here the CDR3 DNA reads TGTGCCAGCAGCTCCGGCGGAATGAACACTGAAGCTTTCTTT. This sequence encodes CASSSGGMNTEAFF.

The rearrangement links TRBV10-2 to TRBJ1-1, with a weak D call TRBD1 (6 bases). Trimming took off 5 bases at V and 6 bases at J, with 16 bases between the two ends. Germline values: CDR1 WSHSY, CDR2 SAAADI. The CDR3 totals 14 residues. CDR3 bases: TGCGCCAGCAGTCCCTCACAGGGAGGCGCTGAAGCTTTCTTT. Encoded protein: CASSPSQGGAEAFF.

This CDR3 is CASSPVQYNEQFF. The DNA of the CDR3 is TGCGCCAGCAGCCCGGTCCAGTACAATGAGCAGTTCTTC. The rearrangement uses TRBV4-1 and TRBJ2-1, with no clear D. Trimming pared 4 bases from V and 4 bases from J, leaving 8 bases between. The germline V gene encodes CDR1 MGHRA and CDR2 YSYEKL. This CDR3 is built from 13 residues.

This clonotype was observed many times. The V gene is TRBV3-1, the J gene TRBJ2-5; D is unclear. Germline assignment: CDR1 LGHDT and CDR2 YNNKEL (reference sequence). V was clipped by 7 bases and J by 2 bases, with 11 bases between them. The CDR3 covers 13 residues. CDR3 in DNA: TGTGCCAGCAACCCGGTCGGGCAAGAGACCCAGTACTTC. Translation: CASNPVGQETQYF.

Ten or more counts support this clonotype. The gene calls are TRBV4-3 and TRBJ2-1, with 10 bases fitting TRBD2. Germline trimming cut 5 bases from V and 0 bases from J; bases unmatched to any gene: 7. This CDR3 is built from 17 residues. CDR1 and CDR2 (germline): LGHNA, YSLEER. The CDR3 coding sequence is TGCGCCAGCAGCGGGCTAGCGGGGGCGGGCTCCTACAATGAGCAGTTCTTC. Its protein product is CASSGLAGAGSYNEQFF.

This clonotype was detected ten times or more. The rearrangement joins TRBV3-1 to TRBJ2-5; 11 positions match TRBD2. V trimming: 0 bases; J trimming: 1 base; junction bases outside the gene matches: 1. Germline V gene sequence: CDR1 LGHDT, CDR2 YNNKEL (reference sequence). The CDR3 sequence is 16 residues long. DNA for the CDR3: TGTGCCAGCAGCCAAGATCTAGCGGGAGGCCAAGAGACCCAGTACTTC. Protein sequence: CASSQDLAGGQETQYF.

This chain links TRBV18 with TRBJ2-7; weak D call: TRBD1 (6 bases). The CDR3 contains 16 residues. Germline CDR1 KGHSH, CDR2 LQKENI. V lost 3 bases, J lost 2 bases, and 17 bases lay in between. The CDR3 coding sequence is TGTGCCAGCTCACCTTCGACAGGCCAAGGGACCTACGAGCAGTACTTC. As protein: CASSPSTGQGTYEQYF.

This clonotype was found many times. This chain links TRBV15 with TRBJ2-1; D unresolved. CDR3 length equals 15 residues. Germline CDR1 reads LNHNV; CDR2 reads YYDKDF (reference sequence). Trimming took off 3 bases at V and 4 bases at J, with 13 bases between the two ends. CDR3 bases: TGTGCCACCAGCAGCCTCCCAGGTCCATACAATGAGCAGTTCTTC. Amino acid sequence: CATSSLPGPYNEQFF.

By its share, this clonotype is medium-sized. The CDR3 is CASSWGRSGELFF. Here the CDR3 DNA reads TGTGCCAGCAGCTGGGGAAGATCCGGGGAGCTGTTTTTT. The rearrangement links TRBV7-2 to TRBJ2-2; D ambiguous. Germline lookup yields CDR1 SGHTA and CDR2 FQGNSA. This CDR3 has 13 residues. Between the trimmed V and J ends, which lost 4 bases and 6 bases, there was a span of 9 bases.

In this sample, this clonotype is medium-sized. V is TRBV7-6 and J is TRBJ1-6, with TRBD1 identical over 7 bases. In germline, CDR1 is SGHVS, CDR2 FNYEAQ. There are 15 residues in the CDR3. With V trimmed by 5 bases and J by 6 bases, 7 bases remained unmatched. The chain's CDR3 is CASSISQGGNSPLHF. The DNA for the CDR3 is TGTGCCAGCAGCATTTCTCAGGGGGGTAATTCACCCCTCCACTTT.

This clonotype has ten or more counts. The chain joins TRBV7-6 to TRBJ1-1; D remains unclear. The length of the CDR3 is 13 residues. Germline CDR1 is SGHVS and CDR2 is FNYEAQ. Trimming took 5 bases from V and 3 from J, leaving 10 bases between them. The CDR3 nucleotides are TGTGCCAGCAGCCCACGCCCAGACACTGAAGCTTTCTTT. Translating it yields CASSPRPDTEAFF.

In this sample, this clonotype turned up many times. V and J are TRBV7-2 and TRBJ1-5; D unclear. Looked up from germline, CDR1 is SGHTA and CDR2 is FQGNSA. V gave up 5 bases and J gave up 0 bases, with 2 bases separating them. This CDR3 region has 12 residues. The CDR3 nucleotides are TGTGCCAGCAGCGGTAGCAATCAGCCCCAGCATTTT. It encodes CASSGSNQPQHF.

This clonotype rates as medium-sized. This sequence joins TRBV19 and TRBJ1-5, with D possibly being TRBD1 (6 bases). Trimming left V 10 bases short and J 6 bases short, with 16 bases between. This CDR3 has 13 residues. CDR1 is LNHDA and CDR2 is SQIVND in the germline V gene (reference sequence). CDR3 amino acids: CATTSGAGQPQHF. The DNA of the CDR3 is TGTGCCACTACATCAGGGGCTGGTCAGCCCCAGCATTTT.

This clonotype occurred many times. The rearrangement links TRBV27 to TRBJ2-6; possibly TRBD2 for D (6 bases). This CDR3 spans 17 amino acids. Germline V gene data show CDR1 as MNHEY and CDR2 as SMNVEV (reference sequence). V was trimmed by 1 base and J by 1 base, leaving 11 bases between them. The CDR3 is CASSLYGSGSGANVLTF. The CDR3 bases are TGTGCCAGCAGTTTATACGGGAGCGGGTCTGGGGCCAACGTCCTGACTTTC.

This clonotype was recorded at least ten times. This sequence joins TRBV29-1 and TRBJ1-6; possibly TRBD1 for D (6 bases). Germline CDR1 is SQVTM and CDR2 is ANQGSEA. This CDR3 is built from 14 residues. The V and J ends lost 6 bases and 10 bases respectively, with 19 bases between them. This CDR3 is CSVGTGPPGSPLHF. The DNA for the CDR3 is TGCAGCGTCGGAACAGGGCCCCCTGGGTCACCCCTCCACTTT.

This clonotype is classed as medium-sized. The V call is TRBV6-6, the J call TRBJ1-1; maybe TRBD1 (5 bases). V dropped 6 bases and J dropped 10 bases, with 15 bases sitting between them. Germline V gene sequence: CDR1 MNHNY, CDR2 SVGAGI (reference sequence). The CDR3 loop spans 12 amino acids. The chain's CDR3 is CASRDSKGPAFF. In DNA, the CDR3 is TGTGCCAGCAGGGACTCAAAGGGGCCAGCTTTCTTT.

This clonotype appeared a few times. The chain is built from TRBV29-1 and TRBJ2-4; D is uncertain. The V and J ends lost 3 bases and 1 base respectively, with 16 bases between them. Germline CDR1 and CDR2: SQVTM and ANQGSEA. This CDR3 has 16 residues. Written as DNA, the CDR3 is TGCAGCGTTGATTGCCGGGCCACGGTGGCCAAAAACATTCAGTACTTC. It codes for CSVDCRATVAKNIQYF.

The table lists this clonotype with many counts. J is TRBJ2-3 and V is TRBV29-1, with D hard to call. V was cut by 4 bases and J by 1 base, with 9 bases left in between. The CDR3 runs to 13 residues. Per the germline V gene, CDR1 is SQVTM and CDR2 is ANQGSEA. The CDR3 sequence is CSVVVGGTDTQYF. In nucleotides, the CDR3 is TGCAGCGTTGTAGTCGGAGGCACAGATACGCAGTATTTT.